These T cell receptor beta chains were read from a single sample in a study of cytomegalovirus exposure and HLA in healthy donors. Profiled with immunoSEQ multiplex PCR; TCRdb holds only in-frame clones, not every one. The sample includes fewer than 110,000 clones, about 81% of them seen just once. The specimen was PBMCs. These receptors were taken from a man in his fifties or sixties in good health and CMV-seronegative. CDR3s include the opening cysteine and the closing phenylalanine or tryptophan. Each record gives: clone size, D gene, V gene, J gene, CDR3 DNA, CDR3 protein. A D gene is named only where the DNA matches it firmly. A clone size is listed for some rows: how often the clone was seen (once, few, many), or a class if it is expanded.

size: -; D: TRBD1; V: TRBV11-2; J: TRBJ1-3; DNA: TGTGCCAGCACCCTCAAGGGGGCTATGGACACCATATATTTT; CDR3: CASTLKGAMDTIYF
size: -; D: -; V: TRBV19; J: TRBJ2-7; DNA: TGTGCCAGTAGTATGGGGGACTCGAATTACGAGCAGTACTTC; CDR3: CASSMGDSNYEQYF
size: few; D: -; V: TRBV5-1; J: TRBJ1-6; DNA: TGCGCCAGCAGCTTGGAGGGACTGAATTCACCCCTCCACTTT; CDR3: CASSLEGLNSPLHF
size: few; D: -; V: TRBV6-6; J: TRBJ1-5; DNA: TGTGCCAGCACCCTGACAGACCAGCCCCAGCATTTT; CDR3: CASTLTDQPQHF
size: -; D: -; V: TRBV7-2; J: TRBJ2-1; DNA: TGTGCCAGCAGCGAAGAGCCCAGAGGAGTGGATGAGCAGTTCTTC; CDR3: CASSEEPRGVDEQFF
size: -; D: -; V: TRBV28; J: TRBJ2-1; DNA: TGTGCCACCCAGGGTTCGATGGGCTACAATGAGCAGTTCTTC; CDR3: CATQGSMGYNEQFF
size: -; D: -; V: TRBV29-1; J: TRBJ2-6; DNA: TGCAGCGCCGACATAACCTCTGGGGCCAACGTCCTGACTTTC; CDR3: CSADITSGANVLTF
size: few; D: -; V: TRBV5-6; J: TRBJ2-7; DNA: TGTGCCAGCAGCTTGGCTGGCAGGGGTTACGAGCAGTACTTC; CDR3: CASSLAGRGYEQYF
size: few; D: TRBD1; V: TRBV4-1; J: TRBJ2-7; DNA: TGCGCCAGCAGCCAAGCGACAGGGGGCTATTACGAGCAGTACTTC; CDR3: CASSQATGGYYEQYF
size: -; D: TRBD2; V: TRBV6-1; J: TRBJ2-1; DNA: TGTGCCAGCAACAGAGCGGGAAGAGCCTACAATGAGCAGTTCTTC; CDR3: CASNRAGRAYNEQFF
size: -; D: TRBD1; V: TRBV15; J: TRBJ2-3; DNA: TGTGCCACCAGCAGACGGACAGGGGAGCACACAGATACGCAGTATTTT; CDR3: CATSRRTGEHTDTQYF
size: -; D: TRBD1; V: TRBV2; J: TRBJ1-5; DNA: TGTGCCAGCAGACGAGGACAGGGGGCTGGCAATCAGCCCCAGCATTTT; CDR3: CASRRGQGAGNQPQHF
size: -; D: TRBD2; V: TRBV11-3; J: TRBJ2-2; DNA: TGTGCCAGCAGCCACCGGGTCGGGAGGGAGACCGGGGAGCTGTTTTTT; CDR3: CASSHRVGRETGELFF
size: -; D: -; V: TRBV19; J: TRBJ1-5; DNA: TGTGCCAGTAGTATGGTAGGCAATCAGCCCCAGCATTTT; CDR3: CASSMVGNQPQHF
size: once; D: TRBD2; V: TRBV5-1; J: TRBJ2-3; DNA: TGCGCCAGCAGCCCGAGACTAGCGGGAGACGGCACAGATACGCAGTATTTT; CDR3: CASSPRLAGDGTDTQYF
size: few; D: -; V: TRBV6-5; J: TRBJ1-5; DNA: TGTGCCAGCAAAGCGACAGGTGAAAATCAGCCCCAGCATTTT; CDR3: CASKATGENQPQHF
size: once; D: TRBD1; V: TRBV27; J: TRBJ1-2; DNA: TGTGCCAGCAGCTCCGCAAGACAGGGGCTATTTGGGGGCTACACCTTC; CDR3: CASSSARQGLFGGYTF
size: few; D: -; V: TRBV5-5; J: TRBJ1-1; DNA: TGTGCCAGCAGCTTAACAGTACCGAACACTGAAGCTTTCTTT; CDR3: CASSLTVPNTEAFF
size: -; D: -; V: TRBV12-2; J: TRBJ1-3; DNA: TGTGCAAGTCGCTATTACAGGGACGGTCCTGGAAACACCATATATTTT; CDR3: CASRYYRDGPGNTIYF
size: -; D: TRBD2; V: TRBV6-5; J: TRBJ2-5; DNA: TGTGCCAGCAGTTACTCCGGGGGGGCAGGGAAAGAGACCCAGTACTTC; CDR3: CASSYSGGAGKETQYF
size: -; D: TRBD1; V: TRBV19; J: TRBJ2-2; DNA: TGTGCCAGTAGTTTAGAACGGACAGGGAGCGGGCACAACACCGGGGAGCTGTTTTTT; CDR3: CASSLERTGSGHNTGELFF
size: -; D: -; V: TRBV7-2; J: TRBJ1-3; DNA: TGTGCCAGCAGCTTAGAGACAGGAACTGGAAACACCATATATTTT; CDR3: CASSLETGTGNTIYF
size: -; D: TRBD2; V: TRBV5-1; J: TRBJ2-1; DNA: TGCGCCAGCAGCGGGCCTAGCGGGAAGAATGAGCAGTTCTTC; CDR3: CASSGPSGKNEQFF
size: once; D: TRBD2; V: TRBV10-3; J: TRBJ2-3; DNA: TGTGCCATCGGGGGCGGGGGGGGCACAGATACGCAGTATTTT; CDR3: CAIGGGGGTDTQYF
size: -; D: TRBD2; V: TRBV18; J: TRBJ2-3; DNA: TGTGCCAGCTCGTCGGGACTAGCGGGAGTTGCAGATACGCAGTATTTT; CDR3: CASSSGLAGVADTQYF
size: -; D: TRBD1; V: TRBV28; J: TRBJ2-4; DNA: TGTGCCAGCAGTGCTTACGGGACAGGGGACCGTTACATTCAGTACTTC; CDR3: CASSAYGTGDRYIQYF
size: -; D: -; V: TRBV28; J: TRBJ2-5; DNA: TGTGCCAGCAGCACCGCTTCGCGGCCAGAGACCCAGTACTTC; CDR3: CASSTASRPETQYF
size: -; D: TRBD2; V: TRBV15; J: TRBJ2-5; DNA: TGTGCCACCAGCAGGGGAGCGGGAGGAGAGACCCAGTACTTC; CDR3: CATSRGAGGETQYF
size: -; D: -; V: TRBV6-6; J: TRBJ2-3; DNA: TGTGCCAGCCGGGGGTCGTTGGATACGCAGTATTTT; CDR3: CASRGSLDTQYF
size: few; D: -; V: TRBV7-2; J: TRBJ2-1; DNA: TGTGCCAGCAGCCTAAACTCCTACAATGAGCAGTTCTTC; CDR3: CASSLNSYNEQFF
size: few; D: TRBD1; V: TRBV7-3; J: TRBJ2-7; DNA: TGTGCCAGCAGCGCGGACAGGGTGCTCACGAACGAGCAGTACTTC; CDR3: CASSADRVLTNEQYF
size: -; D: -; V: TRBV30; J: TRBJ1-1; DNA: TGTGCCTGGAGCAACGGTGCTGAAGCTTTCTTT; CDR3: CAWSNGAEAFF
size: -; D: -; V: TRBV19; J: TRBJ1-2; DNA: TGTGCCAGTAGTAGGTCCAGGGCGAACTATGGCTACACCTTC; CDR3: CASSRSRANYGYTF
size: -; D: -; V: TRBV4-3; J: TRBJ1-1; DNA: TGCGCCAGCAGCCAAGCCGACCCAGGAACTGAAGCTTTCTTT; CDR3: CASSQADPGTEAFF
size: -; D: TRBD1; V: TRBV5-1; J: TRBJ1-1; DNA: TGCGCCAGCAGCCCTCACCGGACAGGGACCACTGAAGCTTTCTTT; CDR3: CASSPHRTGTTEAFF
size: -; D: -; V: TRBV11-2; J: TRBJ2-2; DNA: TGTGCCAGCAGCTTAGGGTCATCCGCCGGGACAAAGAACACCGGGGAGCTGTTTTTT; CDR3: CASSLGSSAGTKNTGELFF
size: -; D: -; V: TRBV30; J: TRBJ2-7; DNA: TGTGCCTGGAGCCCCAGGGCAGCTATCTACGAGCAGTACTTC; CDR3: CAWSPRAAIYEQYF
size: -; D: -; V: TRBV28; J: TRBJ2-1; DNA: TGTGCCAGCAGGCTACCAGGGGTCGGGAATGAGCAGTTCTTC; CDR3: CASRLPGVGNEQFF
size: -; D: -; V: TRBV11-2; J: TRBJ1-5; DNA: TGTGCCAGCAGCTTAAACGGTGGCAATCAGCCCCAGCATTTT; CDR3: CASSLNGGNQPQHF
size: -; D: TRBD1; V: TRBV7-2; J: TRBJ2-1; DNA: TGTGCCAGCAGCCTCGGACAGGGGTTCAATGAGCAGTTCTTC; CDR3: CASSLGQGFNEQFF